This TCR beta chain stems from a study of shared clonotypes between healthy human individuals. Study at large: Each donor's CD8 memory used one plate, CD8 naive two, each CD4 subset three.

General observations from the study: Several donors showed sharing of approximately 5% of naive CD4 clonotypes. Expectations were that clonotype sharing among donors would be affected by sequencing depth. Blood was the sole source, and tissue repertoires probably differ.

CDR1 WNHNN and CDR2 SYGVQD come from the germline V gene (reference sequence). The length of the CDR3 is 13 residues. V was shortened by 2 bases and J by 7 bases, with 11 bases between the two germline ends. Naive CD8 cells lacked CD45RO, underwent positive selection for CCR7 and left out terminally differentiated effector memory CD45RA+ cells. Method: immunoSEQ multiplex PCR; TCRdb's copy keeps in-frame clones and lacks some. The sample carries around 600,000 clones, around 95% recorded once. With respect to this clone: The antigen is undetermined.

Sequenced material: naive CD8+ T cells sorted from blood. This TCR derives from a woman aged 25-40 years in good health. J is TRBJ2-5 and V is TRBV10-1; D is perhaps TRBD2 (5 bases). This chain's CDR3 is CASSETAGGTQYF. CDR3 DNA sequence: TGCGCCAGCAGTGAGACAGCCGGAGGGACCCAGTACTTC.